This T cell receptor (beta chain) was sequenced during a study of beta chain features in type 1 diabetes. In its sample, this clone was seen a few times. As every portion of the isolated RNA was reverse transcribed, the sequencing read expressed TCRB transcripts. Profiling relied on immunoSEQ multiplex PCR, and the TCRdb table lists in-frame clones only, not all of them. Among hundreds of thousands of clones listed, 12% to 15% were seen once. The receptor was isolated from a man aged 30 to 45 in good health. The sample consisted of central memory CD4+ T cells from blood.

DNA for the CDR3: TGTGCCAGCAGCTTAGAGAAAAACACCGGGGAGCTGTTTTTT. Its translation is CASSLEKNTGELFF. The V gene is TRBV5-4, the J gene TRBJ2-2; D is ambiguous. Trimming pared 2 bases from V and 2 bases from J, leaving 7 bases between. Germline V gene data show CDR1 as SGHNT and CDR2 as YYREEE (reference sequence). The CDR3 consists of 14 residues.